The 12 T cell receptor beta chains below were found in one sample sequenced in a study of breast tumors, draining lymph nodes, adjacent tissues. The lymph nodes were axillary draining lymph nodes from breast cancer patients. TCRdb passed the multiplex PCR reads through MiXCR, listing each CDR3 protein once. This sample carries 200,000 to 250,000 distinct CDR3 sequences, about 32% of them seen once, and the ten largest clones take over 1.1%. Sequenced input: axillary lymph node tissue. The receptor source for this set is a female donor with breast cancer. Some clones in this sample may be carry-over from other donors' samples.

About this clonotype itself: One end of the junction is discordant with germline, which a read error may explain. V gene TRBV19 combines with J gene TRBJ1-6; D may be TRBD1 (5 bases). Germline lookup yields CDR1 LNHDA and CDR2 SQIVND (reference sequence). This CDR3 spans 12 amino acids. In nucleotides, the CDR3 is TGTGCCGGTAGTAGCGGGGCGAAAACCCTCCACTTT. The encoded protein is CAGSSGAKTLHF. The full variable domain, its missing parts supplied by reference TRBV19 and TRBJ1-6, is DGGITQSPKYLFRKEGQNVTLSCEQNLNHDAMYWYRQDPGQGLRLIYYSQIVNDFQKGDIAEGYSVSREKKESFPLTVTSAQKNPTAFYLCAGSSGAKTLHFGNGTRLTVT.

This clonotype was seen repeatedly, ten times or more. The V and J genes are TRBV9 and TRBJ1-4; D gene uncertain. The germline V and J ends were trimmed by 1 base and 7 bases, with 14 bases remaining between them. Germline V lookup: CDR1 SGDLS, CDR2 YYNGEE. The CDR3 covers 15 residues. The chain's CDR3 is CASSVKASRGEKLFF. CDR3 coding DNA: TGTGCCAGCAGCGTAAAGGCCAGTCGGGGTGAAAAACTGTTTTTT. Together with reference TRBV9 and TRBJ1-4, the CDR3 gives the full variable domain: DSGVTQTPKHLITATGQRVTLRCSPRSGDLSVYWYQQSLDQGLQFLIQYYNGEERAKGNILERFSAQQFPDLHSELNLSSLELGDSALYFCASSVKASRGEKLFFGSGTQLSVL.

The CDR3: CATRTSFQNNEQFF. CDR3 DNA: TGTGCCACTCGGACTAGTTTTCAAAACAATGAGCAGTTCTTC. This sequence joins TRBV6-2 or TRBV6-3 and TRBJ2-1; 7 nucleotides line up with TRBD2. This CDR3 is built from 14 residues. Germline V lookup: CDR1 MNHEY, CDR2 SVGEGT. The V and J ends lost 10 bases and 5 bases, in that order; junction bases with no gene match: 11.

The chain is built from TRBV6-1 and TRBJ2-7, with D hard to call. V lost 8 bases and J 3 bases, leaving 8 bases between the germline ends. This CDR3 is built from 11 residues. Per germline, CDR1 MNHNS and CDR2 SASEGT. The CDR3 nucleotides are TGTGCCAGCGGGCGGAACTACGAGCAGTACGTC. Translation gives CASGRNYEQYV.

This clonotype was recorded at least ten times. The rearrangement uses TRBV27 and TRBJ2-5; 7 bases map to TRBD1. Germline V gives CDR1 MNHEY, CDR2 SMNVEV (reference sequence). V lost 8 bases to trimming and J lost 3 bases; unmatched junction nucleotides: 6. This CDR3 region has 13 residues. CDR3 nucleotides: TGTGCCAGCTGGTTGGGGACAGAAGAGACCCAGTACTTC. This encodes CASWLGTEETQYF.

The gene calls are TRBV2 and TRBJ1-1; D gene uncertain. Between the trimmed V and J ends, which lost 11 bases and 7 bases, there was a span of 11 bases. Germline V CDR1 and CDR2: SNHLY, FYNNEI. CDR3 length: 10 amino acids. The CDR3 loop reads CACMADEAFF. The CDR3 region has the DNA TGTGCCTGCATGGCGGATGAAGCTTTCTTT.

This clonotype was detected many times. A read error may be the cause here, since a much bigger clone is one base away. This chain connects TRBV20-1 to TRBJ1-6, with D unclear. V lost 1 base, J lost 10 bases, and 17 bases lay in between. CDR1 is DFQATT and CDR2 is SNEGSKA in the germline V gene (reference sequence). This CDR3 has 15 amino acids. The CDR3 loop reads CSARVQSLETSPLHF. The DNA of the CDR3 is TGCAGTGCTAGAGTACAGAGCCTGGAAACGTCACCCCTCCACTTT.

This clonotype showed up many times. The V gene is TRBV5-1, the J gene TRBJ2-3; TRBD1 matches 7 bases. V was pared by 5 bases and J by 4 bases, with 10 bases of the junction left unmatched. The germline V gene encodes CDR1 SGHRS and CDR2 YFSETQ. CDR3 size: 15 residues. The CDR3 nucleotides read TGCGCCAGCAGTGATATGACAGGGAAGTCAGATACGCAGTATTTT. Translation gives CASSDMTGKSDTQYF.

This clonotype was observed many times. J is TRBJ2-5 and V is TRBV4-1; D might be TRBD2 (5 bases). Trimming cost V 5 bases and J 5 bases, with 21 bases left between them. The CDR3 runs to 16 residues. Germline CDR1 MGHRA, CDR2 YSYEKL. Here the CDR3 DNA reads TGCGCCAGCAGCTCTCCTTCGAACTCGGGCGGGGAGACCCAGTACTTC. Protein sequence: CASSSPSNSGGETQYF.

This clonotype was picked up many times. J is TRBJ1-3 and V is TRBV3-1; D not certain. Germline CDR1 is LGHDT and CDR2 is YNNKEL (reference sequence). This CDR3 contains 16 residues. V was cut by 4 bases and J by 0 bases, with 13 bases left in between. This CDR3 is CASSLTGYGSGNTIYF. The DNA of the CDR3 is TGTGCCAGCAGCCTCACGGGTTATGGCTCTGGAAACACCATATATTTT.

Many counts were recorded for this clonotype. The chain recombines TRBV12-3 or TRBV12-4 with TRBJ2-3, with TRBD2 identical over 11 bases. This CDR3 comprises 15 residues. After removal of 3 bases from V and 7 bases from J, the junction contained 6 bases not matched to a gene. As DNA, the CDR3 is TGTGCCAGCAGTTTTTTTCTAGCGGGAGGTAATACGCAGTATTTT. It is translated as CASSFFLAGGNTQYF.

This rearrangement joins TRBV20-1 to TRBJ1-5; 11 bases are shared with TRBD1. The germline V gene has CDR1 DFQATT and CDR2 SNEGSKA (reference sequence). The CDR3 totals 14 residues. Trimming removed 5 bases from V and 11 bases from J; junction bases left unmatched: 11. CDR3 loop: CSAPGQGAIKTQHF. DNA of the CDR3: TGCAGTGCTCCCGGACAGGGGGCAATAAAGACCCAGCATTTT.